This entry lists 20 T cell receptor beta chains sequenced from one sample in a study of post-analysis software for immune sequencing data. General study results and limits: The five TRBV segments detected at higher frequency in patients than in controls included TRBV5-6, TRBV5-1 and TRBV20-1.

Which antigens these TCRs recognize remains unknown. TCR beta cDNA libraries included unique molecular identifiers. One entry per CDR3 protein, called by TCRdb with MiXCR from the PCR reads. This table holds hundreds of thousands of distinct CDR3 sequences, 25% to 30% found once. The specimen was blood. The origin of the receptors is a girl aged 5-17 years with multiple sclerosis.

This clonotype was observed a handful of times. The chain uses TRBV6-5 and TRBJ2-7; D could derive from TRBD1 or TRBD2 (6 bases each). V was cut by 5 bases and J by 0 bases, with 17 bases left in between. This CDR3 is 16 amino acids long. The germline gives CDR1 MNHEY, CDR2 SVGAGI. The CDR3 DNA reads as TGTGCCAGCAGTAAGGGGGGTCAGGATAACTCCTACGAGCAGTACTTC. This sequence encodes CASSKGGQDNSYEQYF.

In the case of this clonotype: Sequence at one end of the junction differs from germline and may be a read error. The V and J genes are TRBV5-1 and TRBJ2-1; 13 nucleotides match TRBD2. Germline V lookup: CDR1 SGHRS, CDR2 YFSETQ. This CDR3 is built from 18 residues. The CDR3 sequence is CASSYNLLAGGPGNGQFF. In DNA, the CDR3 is TGCGCCAGCAGCTACAACTTACTAGCGGGAGGGCCCGGCAATGGGCAGTTCTTC.

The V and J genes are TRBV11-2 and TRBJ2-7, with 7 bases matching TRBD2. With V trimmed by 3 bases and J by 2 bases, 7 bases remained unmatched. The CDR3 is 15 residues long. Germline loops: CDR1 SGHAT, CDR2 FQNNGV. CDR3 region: CASSLGAGPAYEQYF. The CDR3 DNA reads TGTGCCAGCAGCTTGGGAGCGGGACCTGCCTACGAGCAGTACTTC.

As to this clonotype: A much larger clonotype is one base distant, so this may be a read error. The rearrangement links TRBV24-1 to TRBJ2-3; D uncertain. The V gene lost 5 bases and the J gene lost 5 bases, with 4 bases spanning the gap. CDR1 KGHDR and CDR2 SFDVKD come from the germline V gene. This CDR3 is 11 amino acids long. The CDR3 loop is CATSVGDTQYF. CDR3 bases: TGTGCCACCAGTGTCGGAGATACGCAGTATTTT.

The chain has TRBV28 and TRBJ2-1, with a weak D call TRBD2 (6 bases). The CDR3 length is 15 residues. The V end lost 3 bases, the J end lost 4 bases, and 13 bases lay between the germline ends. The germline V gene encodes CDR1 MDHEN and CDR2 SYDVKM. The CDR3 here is CASSFEFGTYNEQFF. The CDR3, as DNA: TGTGCCAGCAGTTTCGAGTTTGGGACTTACAATGAGCAGTTCTTC.

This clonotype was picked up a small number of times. CDR3 residues: CASSLDRGGNEQFF. The CDR3 DNA follows: TGTGCCAGCAGCTTGGACAGGGGCGGGAATGAGCAGTTCTTC. V gene TRBV7-2 combines with J gene TRBJ2-1, with TRBD1 matching 9 bases. The J segment lost 7 bases and the V segment lost 3 bases, leaving 4 bases of the junction unmatched. The CDR3 contains 14 residues. Germline V lookup: CDR1 SGHTA, CDR2 FQGNSA.

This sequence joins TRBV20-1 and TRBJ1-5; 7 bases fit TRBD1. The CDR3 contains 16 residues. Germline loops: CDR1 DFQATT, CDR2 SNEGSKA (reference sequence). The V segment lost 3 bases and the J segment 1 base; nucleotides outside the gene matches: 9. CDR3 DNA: TGCAGTGCTAGTCCCGACAGGGTTTGGAGCAATCAGCCCCAGCATTTT. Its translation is CSASPDRVWSNQPQHF.

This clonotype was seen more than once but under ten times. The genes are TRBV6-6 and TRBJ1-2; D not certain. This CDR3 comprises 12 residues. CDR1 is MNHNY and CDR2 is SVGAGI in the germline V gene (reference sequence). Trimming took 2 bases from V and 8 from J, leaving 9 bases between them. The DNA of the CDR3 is TGTGCCAGCAGTTACCCGGATGTGGGCTACACCTTC. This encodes CASSYPDVGYTF.

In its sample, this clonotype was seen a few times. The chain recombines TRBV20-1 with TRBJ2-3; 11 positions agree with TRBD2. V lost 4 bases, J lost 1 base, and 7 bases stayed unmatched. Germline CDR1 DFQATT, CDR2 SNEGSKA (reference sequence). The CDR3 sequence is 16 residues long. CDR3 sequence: CSATLGTSGRTDTQYF. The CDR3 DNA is TGCAGTGCTACCCTAGGGACTAGCGGTCGCACAGATACGCAGTATTTT.

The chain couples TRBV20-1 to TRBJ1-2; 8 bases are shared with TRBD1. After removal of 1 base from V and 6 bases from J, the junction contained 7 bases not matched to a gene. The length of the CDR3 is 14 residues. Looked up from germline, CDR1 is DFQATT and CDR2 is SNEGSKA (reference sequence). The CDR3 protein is CSARADRVKDGYTF. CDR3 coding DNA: TGCAGTGCTAGAGCGGACAGGGTGAAGGATGGCTACACCTTC.

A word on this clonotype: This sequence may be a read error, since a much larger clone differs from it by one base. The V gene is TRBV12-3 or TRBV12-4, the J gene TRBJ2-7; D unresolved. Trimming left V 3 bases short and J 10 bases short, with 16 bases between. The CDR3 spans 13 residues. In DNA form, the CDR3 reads TGTGCCAGCAGTTTGTCGGAGCAAGAGGCCCAGTACTTC. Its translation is CASSLSEQEAQYF.

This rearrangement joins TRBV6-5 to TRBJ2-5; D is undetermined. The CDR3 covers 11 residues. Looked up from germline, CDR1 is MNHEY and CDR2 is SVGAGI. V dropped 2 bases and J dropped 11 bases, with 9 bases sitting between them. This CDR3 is CASSYQSKQYF. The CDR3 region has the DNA TGTGCCAGCAGTTACCAAAGCAAGCAGTACTTC.

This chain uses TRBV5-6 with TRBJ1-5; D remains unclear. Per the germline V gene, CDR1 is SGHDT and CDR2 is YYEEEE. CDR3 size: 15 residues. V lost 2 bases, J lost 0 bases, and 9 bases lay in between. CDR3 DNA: TGTGCCAGCAGCTTTCGATTCAGTAGCAATCAGCCCCAGCATTTT. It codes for CASSFRFSSNQPQHF.

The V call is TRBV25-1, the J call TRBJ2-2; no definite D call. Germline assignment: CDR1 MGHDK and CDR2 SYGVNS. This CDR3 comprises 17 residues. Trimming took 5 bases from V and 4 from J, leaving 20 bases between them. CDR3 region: CASSTRKDLGVTGELFF. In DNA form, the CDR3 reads TGTGCCAGCAGTACCCGGAAAGATTTGGGCGTCACCGGGGAGCTGTTTTTT. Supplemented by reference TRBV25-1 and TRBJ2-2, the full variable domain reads EADIYQTPRYLVIGTGKKITLECSQTMGHDKMYWYQQDPGMELHLIHYSYGVNSTEKGDLSSESTVSRIRTEHFPLTLESARPSHTSQYLCASSTRKDLGVTGELFFGEGSRLTVL.

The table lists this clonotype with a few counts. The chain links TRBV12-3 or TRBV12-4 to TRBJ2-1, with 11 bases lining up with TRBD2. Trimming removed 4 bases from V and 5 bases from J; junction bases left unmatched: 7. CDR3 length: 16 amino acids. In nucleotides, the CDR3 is TGTGCCAGCAGTTCAGCTAGCGGGGGGATAAACAATGAGCAGTTCTTC. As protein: CASSSASGGINNEQFF.

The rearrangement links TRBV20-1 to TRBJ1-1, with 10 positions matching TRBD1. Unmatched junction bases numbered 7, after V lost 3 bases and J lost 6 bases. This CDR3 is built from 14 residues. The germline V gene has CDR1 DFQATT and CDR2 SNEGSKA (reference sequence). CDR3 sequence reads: CSARGQGRIPEAFF. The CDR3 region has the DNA TGCAGTGCTAGGGGACAGGGGAGGATTCCTGAAGCTTTCTTT.

CDR3 sequence: CATSREPRDTSQETQYF. The CDR3 coding sequence is TGTGCCACCAGCAGAGAACCTCGGGACACTTCCCAAGAGACCCAGTACTTC. The chain carries TRBV15 and TRBJ2-5, with D possibly TRBD1 on 6 matching bases. This CDR3 has 17 residues. Trimming pared 0 bases from V and 1 base from J, leaving 15 bases between. CDR1 and CDR2 from the germline V gene are LNHNV and YYDKDF (reference sequence).

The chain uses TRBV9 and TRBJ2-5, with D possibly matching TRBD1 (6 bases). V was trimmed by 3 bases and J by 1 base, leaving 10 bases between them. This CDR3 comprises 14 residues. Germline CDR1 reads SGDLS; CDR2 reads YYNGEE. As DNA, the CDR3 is TGTGCCAGCAGCGCAGGACAGATCCAAGAGACCCAGTACTTC. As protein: CASSAGQIQETQYF.

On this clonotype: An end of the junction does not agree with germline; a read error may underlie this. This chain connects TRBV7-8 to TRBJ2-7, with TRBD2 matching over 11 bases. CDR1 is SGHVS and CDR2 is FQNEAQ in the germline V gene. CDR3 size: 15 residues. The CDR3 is CAISPRLAGTYEQYF. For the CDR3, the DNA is TGTGCCATCAGCCCAAGACTAGCGGGGACCTACGAGCAGTACTTC.

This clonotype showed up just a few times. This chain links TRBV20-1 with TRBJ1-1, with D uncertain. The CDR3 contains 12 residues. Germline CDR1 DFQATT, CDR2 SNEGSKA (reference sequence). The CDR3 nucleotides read TGCAGCACTCAGATAACCAGACCTGCAGCTTTCTTT. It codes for CSTQITRPAAFF.